This T cell receptor (beta chain) was retrieved from a study of blood T cell repertoires in COVID-19. At the level of the study: Collection of acute and convalescent COVID-19 samples took place in the United States, Italy and Spain. Sample material is recorded as cDNA or gDNA derived from T cells, B-cell-depleted T cells, or PBMCs.

Per the study methods: Using reference gene primer amplification, nucleated cell counts were estimated. This table comes from immunoSEQ multiplex PCR, and its TCRdb copy is limited to in-frame clones, with some not included. The DNA was the basis for D and trimming; V, J and clone size are from that table. The sample consists of some 240,000 clones, around 84% of them appearing once. This clonotype originated in a woman between 35 and 50 years old who had recovered from COVID-19. The sequencing sample was made of peripheral blood.

This CDR3 is CASSLSQGIGYTF. CDR3 nucleotide sequence: TGTGCCAGCAGTTTATCACAGGGGATCGGCTACACCTTC. The chain links TRBV27 to TRBJ1-2; 7 bases match TRBD1. Germline assignment: CDR1 MNHEY and CDR2 SMNVEV (reference sequence). The trim removed 0 bases at V and 8 bases at J, leaving 3 bases unmatched. The CDR3 spans 13 residues.